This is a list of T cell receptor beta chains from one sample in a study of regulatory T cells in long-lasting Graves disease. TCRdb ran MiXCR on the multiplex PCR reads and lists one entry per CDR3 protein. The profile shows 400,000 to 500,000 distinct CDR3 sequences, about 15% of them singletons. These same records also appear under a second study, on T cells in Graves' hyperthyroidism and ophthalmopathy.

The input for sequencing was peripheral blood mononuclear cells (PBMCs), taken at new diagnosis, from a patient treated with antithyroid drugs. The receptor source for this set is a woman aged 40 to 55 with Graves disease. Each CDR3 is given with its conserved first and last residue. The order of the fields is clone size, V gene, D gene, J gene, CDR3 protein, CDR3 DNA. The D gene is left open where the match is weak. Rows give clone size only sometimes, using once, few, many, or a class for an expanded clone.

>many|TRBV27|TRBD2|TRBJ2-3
CASSSAGGLPSTDTQYF
TGTGCCAGCAGTTCAGCGGGAGGGCTGCCGAGCACAGATACGCAGTATTTT
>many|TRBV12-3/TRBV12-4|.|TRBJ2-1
CASRLASHNEQFF
TGTGCCAGCAGATTAGCTTCCCACAATGAGCAGTTCTTC
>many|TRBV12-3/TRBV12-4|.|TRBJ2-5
CASSPRLGGGTQYF
TGTGCCAGCAGTCCCCGCCTCGGCGGTGGGACCCAGTACTTC
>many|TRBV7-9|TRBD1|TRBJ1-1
CASSLVQGAAEAFF
TGTGCCAGCAGCCTGGTCCAGGGGGCCGCTGAAGCTTTCTTT
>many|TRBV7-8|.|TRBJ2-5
CASSLPDKETQYF
TGTGCCAGCAGCCTACCAGACAAAGAGACCCAGTACTTC
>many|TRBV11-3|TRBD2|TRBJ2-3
CASSPSAGEGADTQYF
TGTGCCAGCAGCCCCTCGGCGGGAGAAGGCGCAGATACGCAGTATTTT
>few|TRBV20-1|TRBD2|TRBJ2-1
CSASGTSGRANEQFF
TGCAGTGCTTCAGGGACTAGCGGGAGGGCCAATGAGCAGTTCTTC
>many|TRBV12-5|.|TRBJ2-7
CASARAGPYEQYF
TGTGCTAGTGCCCGGGCGGGGCCCTACGAGCAGTACTTC
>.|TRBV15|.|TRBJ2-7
CATRRPGSAEQYF
TGTGCCACCCGGCGGCCCGGCAGCGCCGAGCAGTACTTC
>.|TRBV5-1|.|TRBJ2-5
CASSTQGTVPETQYF
TGCGCCAGCAGCACTCAGGGGACGGTCCCCGAGACCCAGTACTTC
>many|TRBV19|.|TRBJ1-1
CASSVRGTNTEAFF
TGTGCCAGTAGCGTCCGGGGGACGAACACTGAAGCTTTCTTT
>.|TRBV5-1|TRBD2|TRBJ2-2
CASSSKLAANTGELFF
TGCGCCAGCAGTTCAAAACTAGCGGCGAACACCGGGGAGCTGTTTTTT
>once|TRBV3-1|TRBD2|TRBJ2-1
CASSSPGTSAYSEQFF
TGTGCCAGCAGCTCTCCCGGGACTAGCGCCTACAGTGAGCAGTTCTTC
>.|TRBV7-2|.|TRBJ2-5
CASSLAKTGREETQYF
TGTGCCAGCAGCTTAGCGAAGACAGGGCGGGAGGAGACCCAGTACTTC
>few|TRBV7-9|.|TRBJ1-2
CASSPTLQATYGYTF
TGTGCCAGCAGCCCCACCTTACAGGCGACCTATGGCTACACCTTC
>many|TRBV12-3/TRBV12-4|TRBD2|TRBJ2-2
CASGRGGSIAGELFF
TGTGCCAGCGGTCGCGGCGGGAGTATCGCCGGGGAGCTGTTTTTT
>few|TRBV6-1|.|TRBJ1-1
CATTRDVRNTEAFF
TGTGCCACTACTCGGGACGTGCGGAACACTGAAGCTTTCTTT
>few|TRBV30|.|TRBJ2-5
CAWSTLVVERGETQYF
TGTGCCTGGAGTACCCTAGTGGTAGAAAGGGGAGAGACCCAGTACTTC
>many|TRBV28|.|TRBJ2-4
CASSPGESIAKNIQYF
TGTGCCAGCAGCCCTGGGGAATCAATAGCCAAAAACATTCAGTACTTC
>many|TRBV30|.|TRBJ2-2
CAWSGLPGSSGELFF
TGTGCCTGGAGTGGCCTCCCAGGGTCTTCGGGGGAGCTGTTTTTT
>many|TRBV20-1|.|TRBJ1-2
CSAHKTGDYGYTF
TGCAGTGCCCATAAGACAGGAGACTATGGCTACACCTTC
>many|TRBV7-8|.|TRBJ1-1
CASSLMFGGNTEAFF
TGTGCCAGCAGCCTTATGTTCGGGGGGAACACTGAAGCTTTCTTT
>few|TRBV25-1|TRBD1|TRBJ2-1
CASSDRGPSYNEQFF
TGTGCCAGCAGTGACAGGGGGCCCTCCTACAATGAGCAGTTCTTC
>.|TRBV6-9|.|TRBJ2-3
CASSYRGGDTQYF
TGTGCCAGCAGTTACCGCGGAGGAGATACGCAGTATTTT
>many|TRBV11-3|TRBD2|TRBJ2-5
CASSLRAGQETQYF
TGTGCCAGCAGCTTGAGAGCGGGGCAAGAGACCCAGTACTTC
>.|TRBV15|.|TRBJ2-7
CATSRRDVPYEQYF
TGTGCCACCAGCAGAAGGGACGTTCCCTACGAGCAGTACTTC
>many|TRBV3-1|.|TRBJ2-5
CASSRLVQETQYF
TGTGCCAGCAGCCGACTAGTCCAAGAGACCCAGTACTTC
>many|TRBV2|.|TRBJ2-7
CASSTQGYHEQYF
TGTGCCAGCAGTACCCAGGGGTATCACGAGCAGTACTTC
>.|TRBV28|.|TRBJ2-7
CAVCRDYEQYF
TGTGCCGTGTGCAGAGACTACGAGCAGTACTTC
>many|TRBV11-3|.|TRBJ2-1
CASSLGMGDEQFF
TGTGCCAGCAGCTTAGGGATGGGGGATGAGCAGTTCTTC
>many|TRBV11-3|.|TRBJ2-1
CASSERQGARMAGGRDEQFF
TGTGCCAGCAGCGAAAGACAGGGGGCGCGGATGGCGGGAGGGCGGGATGAGCAGTTCTTC
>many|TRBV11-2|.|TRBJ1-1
CASSSHYAEAFF
TGTGCCAGCAGCTCCCATTACGCTGAAGCTTTCTTT
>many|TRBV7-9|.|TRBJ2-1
CASSLSPHPIYNEQFF
TGTGCCAGCAGCCTCTCCCCGCACCCGATCTACAATGAGCAGTTCTTC
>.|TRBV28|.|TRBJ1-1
CASVDRGGAFF
TGTGCCAGCGTTGACAGAGGTGGGGCTTTCTTT
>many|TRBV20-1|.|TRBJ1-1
CSASRGGADTEAFF
TGCAGTGCTAGCCGGGGAGGGGCGGACACTGAAGCTTTCTTT
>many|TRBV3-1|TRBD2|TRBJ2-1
CASSQVVHLLAGGYNEQFF
TGTGCCAGCAGCCAAGTCGTACACCTACTAGCGGGAGGCTACAATGAGCAGTTCTTC
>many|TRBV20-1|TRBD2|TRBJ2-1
CSAGRTSGDNEQFF
TGCAGTGCTGGTAGGACTAGCGGGGACAATGAGCAGTTCTTC
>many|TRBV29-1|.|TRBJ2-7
CSARVYYEQYF
TGCAGCGCTAGGGTCTACTACGAGCAGTACTTC
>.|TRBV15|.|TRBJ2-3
CATSRDSPADTQYF
TGTGCCACCAGCAGAGACAGCCCCGCAGATACGCAGTATTTT
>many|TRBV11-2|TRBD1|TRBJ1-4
CASSPIPTGTNEKLFF
TGTGCCAGCAGCCCTATCCCGACAGGGACAAATGAAAAACTGTTTTTT
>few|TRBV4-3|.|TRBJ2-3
CASSQSKGEGTQYF
TGCGCCAGCAGCCAATCAAAGGGGGAGGGTACGCAGTATTTT
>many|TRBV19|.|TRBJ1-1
CASSRNRGRNAEAFF
TGTGCCAGTAGTCGAAACCGGGGCCGAAACGCTGAAGCTTTCTTT
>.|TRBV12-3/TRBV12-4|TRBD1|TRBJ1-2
CASSLWMTGEYNYGYTF
TGTGCCAGCAGTTTATGGATGACAGGGGAATACAACTATGGCTACACCTTC
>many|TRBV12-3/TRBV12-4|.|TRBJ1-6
CASSLQDHSPLHF
TGTGCCAGCAGTTTACAGGATCATTCACCCCTCCACTTT
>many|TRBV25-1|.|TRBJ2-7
CASSESANGYEQYF
TGTGCCAGCAGTGAATCGGCCAATGGTTACGAGCAGTACTTC
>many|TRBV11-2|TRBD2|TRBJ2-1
CASSFIPTSLAGVGNEQFF
TGTGCCAGCAGCTTTATCCCAACCAGTCTAGCGGGAGTGGGCAATGAGCAGTTCTTC
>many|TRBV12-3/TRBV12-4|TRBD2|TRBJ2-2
CASSTKDGGTGELFF
TGTGCCAGCAGTACGAAAGACGGGGGGACCGGGGAGCTGTTTTTT
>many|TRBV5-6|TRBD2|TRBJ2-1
CASSFVGLAGVWWF
TGTGCCAGCAGCTTTGTTGGACTAGCGGGAGTCTGGTGGTTC
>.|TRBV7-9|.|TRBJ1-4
CASTMDSNNEKLLF
TGTGCCAGCACCATGGACAGTAATAATGAAAAACTGCTTTTT
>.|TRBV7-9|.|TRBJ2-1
CASSLAERLGSYNEQFF
TGTGCCAGCAGCTTAGCGGAGCGACTAGGCTCCTACAATGAGCAGTTCTTC
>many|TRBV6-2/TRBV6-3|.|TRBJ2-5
CASRLVPGETQYF
TGTGCCAGCAGATTGGTACCAGGAGAGACCCAGTACTTC
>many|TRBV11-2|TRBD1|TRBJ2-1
CASSLVTGDWDLNEQFF
TGTGCCAGCAGCTTAGTGACAGGGGATTGGGACCTCAATGAGCAGTTCTTC
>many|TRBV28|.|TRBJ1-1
CASSTHLGQENTEAFF
TGTGCCAGCAGTACCCACTTGGGACAAGAGAACACTGAAGCTTTCTTT
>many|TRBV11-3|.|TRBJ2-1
CASSLRDGVRHEQFF
TGTGCCAGCAGCCTACGGGACGGAGTACGCCATGAGCAGTTCTTC
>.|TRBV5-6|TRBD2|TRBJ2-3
CASPLTAGDKTDTQYF
TGTGCCAGCCCACTTACAGCGGGAGATAAGACAGATACGCAGTATTTT
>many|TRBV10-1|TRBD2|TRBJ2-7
CASRCYGLAGECGYEQYF
TGCGCCAGCAGATGTTATGGACTAGCGGGAGAGTGTGGCTACGAGCAGTACTTC
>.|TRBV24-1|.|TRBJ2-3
CATSDLGGTDTQYF
TGTGCCACCAGTGATTTAGGTGGGACAGATACGCAGTATTTT